The T cell receptor (beta chain) under discussion was sequenced for a study of blood T cell repertoires in COVID-19. Study background: Samples came from the United States, Italy and Spain, spanning acute and convalescent COVID-19.

Produced via immunoSEQ multiplex PCR; TCRdb's table is partial and in-frame only. This repertoire shows 25,000 to 30,000 clones, 70% to 90% found once; its top ten account for over 15%. V lost 4 bases and J lost 6; bases outside the gene matches: 4. Germline CDR1 and CDR2: SGHAT and FQDESV (reference sequence). This CDR3 has 13 residues. V gene TRBV11-1 combines with J gene TRBJ1-1; 8 bases align to TRBD1. The clonotype originates from a human donor in a cohort sampled during active COVID-19. Specimen: peripheral blood. The CDR3 nucleotides are TGTGCCAGCAGCTCCGTACAGGGGGCTGAAGCTTTCTTT. Its protein product is CASSSVQGAEAFF. Combining the CDR3 with reference TRBV11-1 and TRBJ1-1 gives the whole variable domain EAEVAQSPRYKITEKSQAVAFWCDPISGHATLYWYRQILGQGPELLVQFQDESVVDDSQLPKDRFSAERLKGVDSTLKIQPAELGDSAMYLCASSSVQGAEAFFGQGTRLTVV.